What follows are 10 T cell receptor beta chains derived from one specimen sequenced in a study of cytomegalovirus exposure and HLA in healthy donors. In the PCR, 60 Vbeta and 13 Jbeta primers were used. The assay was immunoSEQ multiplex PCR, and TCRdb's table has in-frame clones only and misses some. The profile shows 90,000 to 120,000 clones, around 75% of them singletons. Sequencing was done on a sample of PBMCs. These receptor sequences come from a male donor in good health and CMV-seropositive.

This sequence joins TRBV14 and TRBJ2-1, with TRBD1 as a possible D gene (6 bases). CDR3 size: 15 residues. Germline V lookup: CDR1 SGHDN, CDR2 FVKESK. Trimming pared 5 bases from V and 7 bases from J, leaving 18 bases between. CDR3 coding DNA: TGTGCCAGCAGCGACTCTGGACAGTCAGTAAATGAGCAGTTCTTC. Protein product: CASSDSGQSVNEQFF.

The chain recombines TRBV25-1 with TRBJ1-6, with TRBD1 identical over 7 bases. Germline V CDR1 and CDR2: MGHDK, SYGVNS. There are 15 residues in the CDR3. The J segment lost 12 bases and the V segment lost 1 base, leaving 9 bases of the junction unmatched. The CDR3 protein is CASSESWDSGRPLHF. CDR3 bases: TGTGCCAGCAGTGAATCCTGGGACAGTGGAAGACCCCTCCACTTT.

The CDR3 loop reads CASSFQGSYGYTF. In nucleotides, the CDR3 is TGTGCCAGCAGCTTCCAGGGGAGCTATGGCTACACCTTC. The rearrangement uses TRBV7-2 and TRBJ1-2, with D possibly matching TRBD1 (6 bases). V was shortened by 3 bases and J by 4 bases, with 9 bases between the two germline ends. The CDR3 extends over 13 amino acids. Per germline, CDR1 SGHTA and CDR2 FQGNSA.

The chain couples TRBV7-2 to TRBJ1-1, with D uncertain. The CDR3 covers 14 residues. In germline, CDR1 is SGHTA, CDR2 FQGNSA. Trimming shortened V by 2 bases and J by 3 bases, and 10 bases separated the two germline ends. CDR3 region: CASSLHAEYTEAFF. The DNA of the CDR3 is TGTGCCAGCAGCTTACACGCCGAGTACACTGAAGCTTTCTTT.

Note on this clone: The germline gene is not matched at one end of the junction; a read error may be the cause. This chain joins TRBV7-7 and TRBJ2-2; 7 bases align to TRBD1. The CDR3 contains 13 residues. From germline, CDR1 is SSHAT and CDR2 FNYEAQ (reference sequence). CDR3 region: CASSMTGSRELFF. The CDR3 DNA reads TGTGCTAGCAGCATGACAGGGAGCCGGGAGCTGTTTTTT.

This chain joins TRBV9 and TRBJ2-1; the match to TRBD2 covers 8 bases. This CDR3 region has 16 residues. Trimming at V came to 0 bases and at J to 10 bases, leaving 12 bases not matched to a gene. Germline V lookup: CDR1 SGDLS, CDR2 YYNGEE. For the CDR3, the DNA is TGTGCCAGCAGCGTAGCTTGGCGGGGGGCCGGGAGCGAGCAGTTCTTC. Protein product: CASSVAWRGAGSEQFF. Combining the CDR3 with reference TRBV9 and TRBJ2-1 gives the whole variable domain DSGVTQTPKHLITATGQRVTLRCSPRSGDLSVYWYQQSLDQGLQFLIQYYNGEERAKGNILERFSAQQFPDLHSELNLSSLELGDSALYFCASSVAWRGAGSEQFFGPGTRLTVL.

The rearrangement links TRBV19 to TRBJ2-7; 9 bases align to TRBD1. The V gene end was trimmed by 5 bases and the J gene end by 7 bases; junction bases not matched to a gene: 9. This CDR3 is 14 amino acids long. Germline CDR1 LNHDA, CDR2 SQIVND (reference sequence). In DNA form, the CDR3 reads TGTGCCAGTAGTGTTTGGGACAGGGCCAGTGAGCAGTACTTC. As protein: CASSVWDRASEQYF.

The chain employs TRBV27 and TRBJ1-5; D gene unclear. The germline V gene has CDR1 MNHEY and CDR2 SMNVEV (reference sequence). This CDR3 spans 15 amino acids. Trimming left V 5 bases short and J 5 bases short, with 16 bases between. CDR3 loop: CASSRYRPRDQPQHF. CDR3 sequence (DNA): TGTGCCAGCAGTCGCTACCGGCCGAGGGATCAGCCCCAGCATTTT.

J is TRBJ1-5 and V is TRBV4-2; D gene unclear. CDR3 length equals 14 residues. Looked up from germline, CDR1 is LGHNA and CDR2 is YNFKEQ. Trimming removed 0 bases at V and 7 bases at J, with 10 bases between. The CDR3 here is CASSQEEGRQPQHF. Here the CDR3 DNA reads TGTGCCAGCAGCCAAGAAGAGGGTCGGCAGCCCCAGCATTTT.

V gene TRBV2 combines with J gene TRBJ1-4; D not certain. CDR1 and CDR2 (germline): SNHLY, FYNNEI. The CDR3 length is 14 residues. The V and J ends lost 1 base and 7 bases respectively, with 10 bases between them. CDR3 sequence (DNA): TGTGCCAGCAGTGAAGGTCTCCCGGGTGAAAAACTGTTTTTT. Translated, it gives CASSEGLPGEKLFF.